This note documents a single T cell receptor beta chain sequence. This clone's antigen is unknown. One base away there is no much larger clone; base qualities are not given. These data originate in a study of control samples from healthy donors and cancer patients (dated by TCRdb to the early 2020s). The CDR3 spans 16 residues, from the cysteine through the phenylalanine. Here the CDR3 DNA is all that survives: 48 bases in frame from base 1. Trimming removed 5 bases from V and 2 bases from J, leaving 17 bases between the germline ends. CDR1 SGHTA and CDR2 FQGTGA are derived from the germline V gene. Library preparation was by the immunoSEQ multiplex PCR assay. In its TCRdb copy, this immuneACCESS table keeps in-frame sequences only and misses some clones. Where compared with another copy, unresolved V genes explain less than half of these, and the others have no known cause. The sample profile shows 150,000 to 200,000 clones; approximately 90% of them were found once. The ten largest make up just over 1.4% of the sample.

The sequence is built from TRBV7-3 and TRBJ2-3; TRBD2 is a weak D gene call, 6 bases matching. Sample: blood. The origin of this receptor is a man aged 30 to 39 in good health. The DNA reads TGTGCCAGCAGCCCCCAGCTCCTAGCGCACACAGATACGCAGTATTTT. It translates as CASSPQLLAHTDTQYF.